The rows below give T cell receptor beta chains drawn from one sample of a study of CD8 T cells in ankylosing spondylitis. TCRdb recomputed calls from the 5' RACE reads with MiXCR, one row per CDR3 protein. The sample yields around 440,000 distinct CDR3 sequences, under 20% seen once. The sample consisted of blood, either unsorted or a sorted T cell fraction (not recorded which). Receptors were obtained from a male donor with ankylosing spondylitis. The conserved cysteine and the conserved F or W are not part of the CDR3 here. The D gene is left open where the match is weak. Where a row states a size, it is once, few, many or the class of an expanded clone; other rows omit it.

CDR3aa: ASSSTVAASYNEQF; v_gene: TRBV7-6; abundance: few; j_gene: TRBJ2-1; d_gene: .
CDR3aa: ASSWGVVYNEQF; v_gene: TRBV7-2; abundance: .; j_gene: TRBJ2-1; d_gene: .
CDR3aa: ASSGKQYTDTQY; v_gene: TRBV2; abundance: .; j_gene: TRBJ2-3; d_gene: .
CDR3aa: ASGGGYRAANTGELF; v_gene: TRBV9; abundance: many; j_gene: TRBJ2-2; d_gene: TRBD2
CDR3aa: ASSQDPYEQY; v_gene: TRBV3-1; abundance: many; j_gene: TRBJ2-7; d_gene: .
CDR3aa: ASSPGSTVNTEAF; v_gene: TRBV18; abundance: few; j_gene: TRBJ1-1; d_gene: .
CDR3aa: SATGGNYGYT; v_gene: TRBV20-1; abundance: many; j_gene: TRBJ1-2; d_gene: TRBD1
CDR3aa: ASSLGSSTGTDTQY; v_gene: TRBV5-1; abundance: few; j_gene: TRBJ2-3; d_gene: .
CDR3aa: ASSPPGVAETDTQY; v_gene: TRBV7-9; abundance: .; j_gene: TRBJ2-3; d_gene: .
CDR3aa: ASSSSVGGGGTEAF; v_gene: TRBV27; abundance: .; j_gene: TRBJ1-1; d_gene: .
CDR3aa: ASRRTGGGELF; v_gene: TRBV6-2/TRBV6-3; abundance: few; j_gene: TRBJ2-2; d_gene: TRBD1
CDR3aa: SAGLGDTEAF; v_gene: TRBV29-1; abundance: many; j_gene: TRBJ1-1; d_gene: .
CDR3aa: SARPGTGTYNEQF; v_gene: TRBV20-1; abundance: .; j_gene: TRBJ2-1; d_gene: .
CDR3aa: ASTLNTDTQY; v_gene: TRBV12-3/TRBV12-4; abundance: .; j_gene: TRBJ2-3; d_gene: .
CDR3aa: ASSLRGGGASDEQF; v_gene: TRBV7-9; abundance: few; j_gene: TRBJ2-1; d_gene: TRBD2
CDR3aa: SASRWGEGQPQH; v_gene: TRBV20-1; abundance: .; j_gene: TRBJ1-5; d_gene: .
CDR3aa: ASSYSGSLNTEAF; v_gene: TRBV6-5; abundance: .; j_gene: TRBJ1-1; d_gene: .
CDR3aa: SARSLGGHSYNEQF; v_gene: TRBV20-1; abundance: few; j_gene: TRBJ2-1; d_gene: .
CDR3aa: ASSYSAPGQGISNEQF; v_gene: TRBV6-5; abundance: few; j_gene: TRBJ2-1; d_gene: TRBD1
CDR3aa: SVQGAGGRYSNQPQH; v_gene: TRBV20-1; abundance: many; j_gene: TRBJ1-5; d_gene: TRBD1
CDR3aa: ASSSGGQGSYEQY; v_gene: TRBV6-5; abundance: few; j_gene: TRBJ2-7; d_gene: TRBD1
CDR3aa: SATTLTNEKLF; v_gene: TRBV20-1; abundance: many; j_gene: TRBJ1-4; d_gene: .
CDR3aa: ASRRNKGSGANVLT; v_gene: TRBV12-3/TRBV12-4; abundance: .; j_gene: TRBJ2-6; d_gene: .
CDR3aa: SASPEGRLGNTIY; v_gene: TRBV20-1; abundance: .; j_gene: TRBJ1-3; d_gene: .
CDR3aa: ASSYPLRQVLTNYGYT; v_gene: TRBV6-2/TRBV6-3; abundance: .; j_gene: TRBJ1-2; d_gene: .
CDR3aa: ASSLTLPTDTQY; v_gene: TRBV5-1; abundance: .; j_gene: TRBJ2-3; d_gene: .
CDR3aa: ASSPQNFAAYEQY; v_gene: TRBV18; abundance: few; j_gene: TRBJ2-7; d_gene: .
CDR3aa: ASSFDSSYEQY; v_gene: TRBV7-8; abundance: many; j_gene: TRBJ2-7; d_gene: .
CDR3aa: ASSLGQNTQY; v_gene: TRBV7-8; abundance: .; j_gene: TRBJ2-3; d_gene: .
CDR3aa: ASSRGQGGELGYT; v_gene: TRBV7-9; abundance: few; j_gene: TRBJ1-2; d_gene: TRBD1
CDR3aa: SAPNLRTGPRRDTQY; v_gene: TRBV20-1; abundance: .; j_gene: TRBJ2-3; d_gene: TRBD1
CDR3aa: ASSQGTTEAF; v_gene: TRBV3-1; abundance: .; j_gene: TRBJ1-1; d_gene: .
CDR3aa: ASSSRRAGANVLT; v_gene: TRBV27; abundance: .; j_gene: TRBJ2-6; d_gene: .
CDR3aa: ASSSTDRSDSPLH; v_gene: TRBV12-3/TRBV12-4; abundance: few; j_gene: TRBJ1-6; d_gene: .
CDR3aa: ASSLAETQQTQY; v_gene: TRBV5-1; abundance: .; j_gene: TRBJ2-5; d_gene: .
CDR3aa: ASSQGLAGLYEQY; v_gene: TRBV3-1; abundance: .; j_gene: TRBJ2-7; d_gene: TRBD2
CDR3aa: ASSYEGNYPYEQY; v_gene: TRBV6-2/TRBV6-3; abundance: .; j_gene: TRBJ2-7; d_gene: .
CDR3aa: ASSNTGDTEAF; v_gene: TRBV6-6; abundance: .; j_gene: TRBJ1-1; d_gene: TRBD1
CDR3aa: ATSTGTGVLEGSYNEQF; v_gene: TRBV15; abundance: few; j_gene: TRBJ2-1; d_gene: TRBD1
CDR3aa: SARVGTYNSPLH; v_gene: TRBV20-1; abundance: .; j_gene: TRBJ1-6; d_gene: .
CDR3aa: ASRRAGGGALNYGYT; v_gene: TRBV27; abundance: few; j_gene: TRBJ1-2; d_gene: .
CDR3aa: ASSNGSGSSGGETQY; v_gene: TRBV21-1; abundance: .; j_gene: TRBJ2-5; d_gene: .
CDR3aa: ASSLVGGFLTGELF; v_gene: TRBV11-3; abundance: .; j_gene: TRBJ2-2; d_gene: .
CDR3aa: SAVGQVDEQY; v_gene: TRBV20-1; abundance: few; j_gene: TRBJ2-7; d_gene: TRBD1
CDR3aa: SAKTSGRGGYEQY; v_gene: TRBV29-1; abundance: .; j_gene: TRBJ2-7; d_gene: TRBD2
CDR3aa: ASSRLGTGRQETQY; v_gene: TRBV14; abundance: few; j_gene: TRBJ2-5; d_gene: TRBD1
CDR3aa: ASSSRQVSARAF; v_gene: TRBV12-3/TRBV12-4; abundance: few; j_gene: TRBJ1-1; d_gene: .
CDR3aa: ASSLGHVEQY; v_gene: TRBV28; abundance: many; j_gene: TRBJ2-7; d_gene: .